Below are 10 T cell receptor beta chains sequenced from a single sample in a study of T-cell memory formation after mild COVID-19. MiXCR, applied by TCRdb to the 5' RACE reads, yields one record per CDR3 protein. The data hold roughly 510,000 distinct CDR3 sequences, with approximately 15% observed a single time. Specimen: PBMCs or a T cell subset sorted from them (not recorded which). These receptors came from an adult woman who had mild COVID-19 (a few samples of this study predate the infection). Cell type and time point are not known.

This sequence joins TRBV4-3 and TRBJ2-3; TRBD2 matches at 8 bases. CDR3 length equals 16 residues. Germline V gene sequence: CDR1 LGHNA, CDR2 YSLEER. The junction had 8 bases not matched to a gene; V was cut back by 3 bases and J by 3 bases. The CDR3, as DNA: TGCGCCAGCAGCCACCCAGGAGCGGGAGAGACAGATACGCAGTATTTT. Protein product: CASSHPGAGETDTQYF.

The chain has TRBV12-3 or TRBV12-4 and TRBJ1-5, with no clear D. The CDR3 loop spans 16 amino acids. With 1 base removed from V and 0 bases from J, the gap between germline ends came to 10 bases. DNA for the CDR3: TGTGCCAGCAGTTTAGGGGAGACGCGTAGCAATCAGCCCCAGCATTTT. Translated: CASSLGETRSNQPQHF.

The chain has TRBV15 and TRBJ1-4; D not certain. Trimming cost V 0 bases and J 8 bases, with 10 bases left between them. There are 14 residues in the CDR3. Germline V lookup: CDR1 LNHNV, CDR2 YYDKDF (reference sequence). CDR3 residues: CATSRDIGGEKLFF. For the CDR3, the DNA is TGTGCCACCAGCAGAGATATTGGAGGGGAAAAACTGTTTTTT.

V gene TRBV4-1 combines with J gene TRBJ2-2, with 9 bases identical to TRBD1. This CDR3 has 15 residues. Germline-derived CDR1 and CDR2 are MGHRA and YSYEKL. V shed 5 bases and J 4 bases; nucleotides not matched to a gene: 5. CDR3 nucleotide sequence: TGCGCCAGCAGCTTCGACAGGGGGAGCACCGGGGAGCTGTTTTTT. Residues: CASSFDRGSTGELFF.

The V call is TRBV30, the J call TRBJ1-4; 10 bases line up with TRBD1. J was trimmed by 8 bases and V by 0 bases; bases with no gene match: 6. CDR1 and CDR2 (germline): GTSNPN, SVGIG (reference sequence). The CDR3 sequence is 15 residues long. CDR3 in DNA: TGTGCCTGGAGTGTACTGGGGACAGGGGAGGAAAAACTGTTTTTT. Protein product: CAWSVLGTGEEKLFF.

This clonotype was seen ten or more times. The chain joins TRBV5-1 to TRBJ1-1; 9 positions match TRBD1. In germline, CDR1 is SGHRS, CDR2 YFSETQ. The CDR3 runs 15 residues. The J segment lost 3 bases and the V segment lost 4 bases, leaving 7 bases of the junction unmatched. The CDR3 region is CASSQQGQGYTEAFF. The CDR3 DNA sequence: TGCGCCAGCAGCCAACAGGGACAGGGCTACACTGAAGCTTTCTTT.

This clonotype turned up a few times. The rearrangement joins TRBV3-1 to TRBJ1-6; a possible D gene is TRBD1 (5 bases). CDR1 is LGHDT, CDR2 YNNKEL, per germline (reference sequence). The CDR3 runs 14 residues. Deletions cut 6 bases from V and 6 bases from J, with 12 bases between. CDR3 in DNA: TGTGCCAGCAGTATCGGGACTGGTAATTCACCCCTCCACTTT. Translation: CASSIGTGNSPLHF.

The sample holds many counts of this clonotype. This chain links TRBV20-1 with TRBJ1-1; D might be TRBD1 (6 bases). Per the germline V gene, CDR1 is DFQATT and CDR2 is SNEGSKA (reference sequence). This CDR3 spans 13 amino acids. The V end was cut by 1 base, the J end by 3 bases, with 9 bases between. The CDR3 loop reads CSARAGADTEAFF. CDR3 nucleotide sequence: TGCAGTGCTAGAGCAGGGGCTGACACTGAAGCTTTCTTT.

This chain joins TRBV14 and TRBJ1-2, with a tentative D call TRBD1 (5 bases). Germline CDR1 is SGHDN and CDR2 is FVKESK. The CDR3 has 16 amino acids. V gave up 2 bases and J gave up 8 bases, with 21 bases separating them. Here the CDR3 reads CASSQTVRTSPFGYTF. CDR3 sequence (DNA): TGTGCCAGCAGCCAAACGGTCCGGACAAGCCCCTTCGGCTACACCTTC.

The chain employs TRBV7-2 and TRBJ2-7; D unclear. This CDR3 has 14 residues. With 1 base removed from V and 6 bases from J, the gap between germline ends came to 13 bases. Germline lookup yields CDR1 SGHTA and CDR2 FQGNSA. The CDR3: CASSLGRAYLEQYF. The CDR3 coding sequence is TGTGCCAGCAGCTTAGGCCGGGCGTACCTCGAGCAGTACTTC.